What follows describes a single TCR beta chain. In the source study's methods: Reference gene primer amplification yielded estimated nucleated cell counts. Libraries were prepared by immunoSEQ multiplex PCR; TCRdb keeps only in-frame clonotypes and omits some of them. Clone size and V and J calls were adopted from that table, with D and trimming inferred from the DNA. Among fewer than 200,000 clones listed, approximately 86% were seen once. This sample stems from a study of blood T cell repertoires in COVID-19. On the study more broadly: There were acute and convalescent COVID-19 samples, and they came from the United States, Italy and Spain.

Seattle patients were enrolled while actively infected and followed longitudinally. V was trimmed by 6 bases and J by 2 bases, leaving 7 bases between them. The CDR3 spans 13 residues. Specimen: peripheral blood. The receptor's source is a woman of 80 years or more with COVID-19, enrolled during active disease. The chain carries TRBV12-3 or TRBV12-4 and TRBJ1-4; no clear D. This CDR3 reads CASRGATNEKLFF. As DNA, the CDR3 is TGTGCCAGCAGAGGAGCGACTAATGAAAAACTGTTTTTT.